These 8 T cell receptor beta chains came from one sample sequenced in a study of blood T cell repertoires in COVID-19. Sequencing was performed with immunoSEQ multiplex PCR; in TCRdb, only in-frame clones are kept and a portion is missing. The sample comprises roughly 59,000 clones, about 81% of which are singletons, and approximately 14% rests with the top ten. Sequencing used peripheral blood. Receptors were obtained from a man older than 75 with acute or convalescent COVID-19.

V gene TRBV19 combines with J gene TRBJ2-3, with D possibly TRBD1 on 5 matching bases. This CDR3 has 16 residues. The germline V and J ends were trimmed by 5 bases and 4 bases, with 19 bases remaining between them. Per the germline V gene, CDR1 is LNHDA and CDR2 is SQIVND (reference sequence). The CDR3 sequence is CASSPRPDLGADTQYF. CDR3 bases: TGTGCCAGTAGTCCAAGACCGGATTTAGGGGCAGATACGCAGTATTTT.

This clone was recorded only once. J is TRBJ2-2 and V is TRBV7-3, with 7 bases fitting TRBD2. The V segment lost 5 bases and the J segment 7 bases; nucleotides outside the gene matches: 7. From germline, CDR1 is SGHTA and CDR2 FQGTGA. The CDR3 length is 14 residues. The CDR3 DNA reads TGTGCCAGCAGCCAGATGGCGGGGGTCGGGGAGCTGTTTTTT. It translates to CASSQMAGVGELFF.

V gene TRBV5-4 combines with J gene TRBJ2-1; TRBD2 agrees at 7 bases. The CDR3 has 14 residues. Germline CDR1 is SGHNT and CDR2 is YYREEE (reference sequence). The ends lost 4 bases at V and 10 bases at J; junction bases unmatched: 11. Here the CDR3 DNA reads TGTGCCAGCAGCCCCCAAGCGGGGTGGGGAGAGCAGTTCTTC. This translates into CASSPQAGWGEQFF.

This clone is a singleton in its sample. The chain combines TRBV27 with TRBJ2-3; 8 nucleotides align to TRBD1. The CDR3 totals 14 residues. CDR1 is MNHEY and CDR2 is SMNVEV in the germline V gene (reference sequence). Germline trimming cut 5 bases from V and 5 bases from J; bases unmatched to any gene: 6. The CDR3 here is CASSDDRGRDTQYF. In DNA, the CDR3 is TGTGCCAGCAGTGACGACAGGGGCCGAGATACGCAGTATTTT.

This sequence joins TRBV7-2 and TRBJ1-2; TRBD1 is a possible D gene (6 bases). Trimming took 5 bases from V and 0 from J, leaving 13 bases between them. This CDR3 spans 15 amino acids. CDR1 is SGHTA and CDR2 is FQGNSA in the germline V gene. The CDR3 nucleotides read TGTGCCAGCAGCCGGCAAGGGACAACTAACTATGGCTACACCTTC. It encodes CASSRQGTTNYGYTF.

The chain employs TRBV9 and TRBJ1-5; D is possibly TRBD1 (5 bases). V shed 0 bases and J shed 6 bases, with 13 bases lying between them. The CDR3 loop spans 15 amino acids. Germline-derived CDR1 and CDR2 are SGDLS and YYNGEE. CDR3 DNA: TGTGCCAGCAGCGTAGGGGCGGGACGGGCTCAGCCCCAGCATTTT. Its translation is CASSVGAGRAQPQHF.

Only one count was recorded for this clone. The genes are TRBV29-1 and TRBJ2-3; D may be TRBD1 (6 bases). Looked up from germline, CDR1 is SQVTM and CDR2 is ANQGSEA. This CDR3 region has 14 residues. Trimming shortened V by 7 bases and J by 0 bases, and 14 bases separated the two germline ends. CDR3 DNA: TGCAGCGGAGACAGGCCCGTCAGCACAGATACGCAGTATTTT. Residues: CSGDRPVSTDTQYF.

The V gene is TRBV19, the J gene TRBJ2-1; 8 bases are a match to TRBD2. V was clipped by 6 bases and J by 8 bases; unmatched bases: 12. The V gene's germline CDR1 is LNHDA and CDR2 SQIVND (reference sequence). The length of the CDR3 is 15 residues. CDR3 region: CASRDPGTSLHEQFF. CDR3 sequence (DNA): TGTGCCAGTAGAGACCCCGGGACTAGTTTACATGAGCAGTTCTTC.